Following are 17 T cell receptor beta chains from one sample sequenced in a study of patients and donors after allogeneic stem cell transplantation. TCRdb passed the RT-PCR reads through MiXCR, listing each CDR3 protein once. The sample holds 400,000 to 500,000 distinct CDR3 sequences, 16% seen once. The sample consisted of blood, either unsorted or a sorted T cell fraction (not recorded which). The receptors stem from a human donor who was either an allogeneic HSCT recipient or a stem cell or donor lymphocyte infusion donor (not recorded which). It is not recorded whose cells these are; they may come from a transplant donor.

For the CDR3, the DNA is TGTGCCAGCACTAAAAGGGAGTACAACACTGAAGCTTTCTTT. As protein: CASTKREYNTEAFF. This rearrangement joins TRBV6-1 to TRBJ1-1; D not resolved. The V and J ends lost 7 bases and 2 bases respectively, with 14 bases between them. Germline loops: CDR1 MNHNS, CDR2 SASEGT. The CDR3 runs to 14 residues.

This chain uses TRBV30 with TRBJ2-1, with D unresolved. Trimming stripped 0 bases from V and 10 bases from J, with 7 bases between. The CDR3 consists of 11 residues. Germline loops: CDR1 GTSNPN, CDR2 SVGIG (reference sequence). The CDR3 protein is CAWSVVKEQFF. The CDR3 DNA reads TGTGCCTGGAGTGTAGTAAAGGAGCAGTTCTTC.

CDR3 sequence reads: CASSGVSGEKLFF. The CDR3 nucleotides read TGTGCCAGCAGTGGGGTCTCTGGTGAAAAACTGTTTTTT. The gene calls are TRBV2 and TRBJ1-4, with D unresolved. Between the trimmed V and J ends, which lost 4 bases and 7 bases, there was a span of 10 bases. Germline V CDR1 and CDR2: SNHLY, FYNNEI. The CDR3 contains 13 residues.

The V call is TRBV4-1, the J call TRBJ1-1, with D hard to call. Germline CDR1 reads MGHRA; CDR2 reads YSYEKL. The V end lost 3 bases, the J end lost 7 bases, and 15 bases lay between the germline ends. CDR3 length: 14 residues. The CDR3 reads CASSQPAGLNEAFF. In DNA form, the CDR3 reads TGCGCCAGCAGCCAGCCGGCAGGCTTAAATGAAGCTTTCTTT.

V and J are TRBV4-1 and TRBJ2-7, with D possibly being TRBD1 (6 bases). V was shortened by 4 bases and J by 3 bases, with 16 bases between the two germline ends. The CDR3 has 15 residues. Germline loops: CDR1 MGHRA, CDR2 YSYEKL. The CDR3 bases are TGCGCCAGCAGCCTACATTCCTCAGGGGACTACGAGCAGTACTTC. Translation gives CASSLHSSGDYEQYF.

This clonotype was seen many times. The chain combines TRBV12-3 or TRBV12-4 with TRBJ1-2; D might be TRBD1 (5 bases). This CDR3 has 12 residues. V shed 4 bases and J shed 9 bases, with 12 bases lying between them. The CDR3 protein is CASSSPQGRYTF. The CDR3 DNA is TGTGCCAGCAGTTCCCCTCAGGGACGCTACACCTTC.

The chain carries TRBV29-1 and TRBJ2-7; D gene uncertain. The V gene lost 4 bases and the J gene lost 4 bases, with 5 bases spanning the gap. The germline gives CDR1 SQVTM, CDR2 ANQGSEA. This CDR3 comprises 10 residues. The CDR3 loop is CSVGEYEQYF. CDR3 bases: TGCAGCGTTGGAGAGTACGAGCAGTACTTC.

This clonotype was seen a handful of times. This rearrangement joins TRBV2 to TRBJ2-5; D might be TRBD1 (6 bases). The CDR3 runs to 13 residues. The germline V and J ends were trimmed by 3 bases and 7 bases, with 12 bases remaining between them. Germline V gene sequence: CDR1 SNHLY, CDR2 FYNNEI. CDR3 region: CASSDPAGVTQYF. Here the CDR3 DNA reads TGTGCCAGCAGTGACCCAGCAGGGGTGACCCAGTACTTC.

This clonotype was counted only a few times. The chain combines TRBV3-1 with TRBJ2-1; D unclear. Germline V gene data show CDR1 as LGHDT and CDR2 as YNNKEL (reference sequence). Between the trimmed V and J ends, which lost 3 bases and 4 bases, there was a span of 19 bases. This CDR3 has 17 amino acids. The CDR3 loop is CASSHPDLPPRYNEQFF. The CDR3 DNA is TGTGCCAGCAGCCACCCAGATCTCCCGCCCCGTTACAATGAGCAGTTCTTC.

CDR3 amino acids: CASSSGLGEQFF. The CDR3 DNA is TGTGCCAGCAGCTCTGGCTTGGGTGAGCAGTTCTTC. V and J are TRBV7-2 and TRBJ2-1; no definite D call. The CDR3 runs 12 residues. CDR1 SGHTA and CDR2 FQGNSA come from the germline V gene. Trimming left V 4 bases short and J 9 bases short, with 10 bases between.

This clonotype was detected a few times. The CDR3 DNA reads as TGTGCCAGCAGCTGGCCCGGGACAAAAGAGTCCGAGCAGTACTTC. This sequence encodes CASSWPGTKESEQYF. J is TRBJ2-7 and V is TRBV13; a possible D gene is TRBD1 (6 bases). The CDR3 runs 15 residues. The V and J ends lost 4 bases and 6 bases respectively, with 19 bases between them. Per the germline V gene, CDR1 is PRHDT and CDR2 is FYEKMQ (reference sequence).

The V call is TRBV5-1, the J call TRBJ2-7; D is undetermined. Per germline, CDR1 SGHRS and CDR2 YFSETQ. Trimming removed 3 bases from V and 2 bases from J, with 9 bases in between. This CDR3 has 13 residues. The CDR3 here is CASSSTLAYEQYF. CDR3 in DNA: TGCGCCAGCAGCTCTACGCTAGCCTACGAGCAGTACTTC.

The chain joins TRBV6-2 or TRBV6-3 to TRBJ1-2; 12 positions agree with TRBD1. Germline V lookup: CDR1 MNHEY, CDR2 SVGEGT. The CDR3 is 16 residues long. V gave up 6 bases and J gave up 4 bases; unmatched junction bases: 9. CDR3 DNA sequence: TGTGCCAGCAGCCCCGGGACAGGGGGCGCCGGCTATGGCTACACCTTC. Residues: CASSPGTGGAGYGYTF.

This rearrangement joins TRBV27 to TRBJ2-7; D may be TRBD2 (7 bases). The CDR3 is made up of 11 amino acids. The ends were cut back, 6 bases at V and 9 bases at J, with 12 bases in the middle. Germline V CDR1 and CDR2: MNHEY, SMNVEV (reference sequence). CDR3 sequence reads: CASRSGGVQYF. The CDR3 nucleotides are TGTGCCAGCAGGTCGGGGGGCGTGCAGTACTTC.

The V gene is TRBV30, the J gene TRBJ2-1; 8 bases are a match to TRBD2. V shed 4 bases and J 3 bases; nucleotides not matched to a gene: 17. The CDR3 runs 18 residues. Germline V gene sequence: CDR1 GTSNPN, CDR2 SVGIG (reference sequence). The CDR3 sequence: CAWKGKGAAGALYNEQFF. The CDR3 DNA is TGTGCCTGGAAAGGGAAGGGAGCAGCGGGGGCCCTCTACAATGAGCAGTTCTTC.

The chain uses TRBV5-1 and TRBJ2-3; D is possibly TRBD2 (5 bases). Per the germline V gene, CDR1 is SGHRS and CDR2 is YFSETQ. Trimming left V 0 bases short and J 2 bases short, with 13 bases between. The CDR3 spans 16 residues. The CDR3 loop reads CASSLGRDPLTDTQYF. Written as DNA, the CDR3 is TGCGCCAGCAGCTTGGGACGGGATCCGCTCACAGATACGCAGTATTTT.

This chain joins TRBV6-5 and TRBJ1-2; maybe TRBD1 (6 bases). Trimming cost V 0 bases and J 3 bases, with 17 bases left between them. Germline loops: CDR1 MNHEY, CDR2 SVGAGI. The CDR3 is 17 residues long. CDR3 in amino acids: CASSYSRVGAGDYGYTF. DNA of the CDR3: TGTGCCAGCAGTTACTCGAGAGTGGGGGCGGGGGACTATGGCTACACCTTC.